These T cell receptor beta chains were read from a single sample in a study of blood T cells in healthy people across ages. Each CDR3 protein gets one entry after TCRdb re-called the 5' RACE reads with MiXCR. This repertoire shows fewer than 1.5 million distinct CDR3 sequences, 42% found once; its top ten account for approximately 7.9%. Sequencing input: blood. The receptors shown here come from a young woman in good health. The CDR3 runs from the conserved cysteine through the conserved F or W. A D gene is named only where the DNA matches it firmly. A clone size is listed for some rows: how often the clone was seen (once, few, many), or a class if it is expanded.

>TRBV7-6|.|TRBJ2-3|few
CASSLGIGGPTDTQYF
TGTGCCAGCAGCTTAGGAATCGGGGGCCCCACAGATACGCAGTATTTT
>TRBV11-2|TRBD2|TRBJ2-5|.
CASSLVGVGLAGGETQYF
TGTGCCAGCAGCTTAGTTGGGGTCGGGCTAGCGGGAGGAGAGACCCAGTACTTC
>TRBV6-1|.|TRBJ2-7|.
CASRQTASSYNEQYF
TGTGCCAGCAGACAGACAGCGAGCTCCTACAATGAGCAGTACTTC
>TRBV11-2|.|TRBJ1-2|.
CASSPRPVSGYTF
TGTGCCAGCAGCCCCCGACCTGTCTCGGGCTACACCTTC
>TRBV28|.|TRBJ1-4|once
CASSRQSLKEKLFF
TGTGCCAGCAGTCGCCAGAGTTTAAAGGAAAAACTGTTTTTT
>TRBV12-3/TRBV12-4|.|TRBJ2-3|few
CASSLFDRDTQYF
TGTGCCAGCAGTTTATTTGACCGGGATACGCAGTATTTT
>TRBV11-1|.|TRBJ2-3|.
CASSFVLQDTQYF
TGTGCCAGCAGCTTCGTCTTACAAGATACGCAGTATTTT
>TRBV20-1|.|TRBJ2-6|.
CSARVGQGGSGANVLTF
TGCAGTGCTAGAGTAGGGCAGGGTGGTTCTGGGGCCAACGTCCTGACTTTC
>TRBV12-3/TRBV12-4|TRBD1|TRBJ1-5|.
CASSPGQGRHQPQHF
TGTGCCAGCAGTCCCGGACAGGGCAGACATCAGCCCCAGCATTTT
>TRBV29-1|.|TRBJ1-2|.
CSVEEGYDGYTF
TGCAGCGTTGAGGAGGGATACGATGGCTACACCTTC
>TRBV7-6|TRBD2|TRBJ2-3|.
CASSFVPVSGVSGTDTQYF
TGTGCCAGCAGCTTCGTTCCGGTTAGCGGGGTCTCGGGCACAGATACGCAGTATTTT
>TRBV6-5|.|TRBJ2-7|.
CASRGPAGSLTYEQYF
TGTGCCAGCAGGGGCCCGGCAGGGTCTCTGACGTACGAGCAGTACTTC
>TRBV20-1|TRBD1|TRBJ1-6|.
CSAPQGLGSPLHF
TGCAGTGCCCCACAGGGGCTGGGTTCACCCCTCCACTTT
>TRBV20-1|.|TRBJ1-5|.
CSAPSGGQSSNQPQHF
TGCAGTGCCCCGTCGGGAGGGCAGAGTAGCAATCAGCCCCAGCATTTT
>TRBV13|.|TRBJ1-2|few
CASNPIRNELSGYTF
TGTGCCAGCAACCCGATCAGGAACGAGCTATCTGGCTACACCTTC
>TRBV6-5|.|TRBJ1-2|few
CASSYEVTPRYGYTF
TGTGCCAGCAGTTACGAGGTGACACCCAGATATGGCTACACCTTC